This T cell receptor (beta chain) was sequenced in a study of shared clonotypes between healthy human individuals. Study-level findings and limits: Donors were few, which limited the genetic and exposure-history diversity represented. For naive CD4 cells, roughly 4.8% of clonotypes were shared across four donors.

Template for every sorted-subset replicate PCR totaled about 0.2 ug DNA, roughly 30,000 T cell genomes. How the authors handled the data: Filtering differed since immunoSEQ provided only junctions, with no quality scores. Generated by immunoSEQ multiplex PCR, the TCRdb table keeps only in-frame clones and is missing some. V and J calls and clone size are those listed in that table; D and trimming were worked out from the DNA. The repertoire holds 2 million to 2.5 million clones, around 92% seen once, with 0.3% to 0.45% in the top ten. The CDR3 covers 15 residues. Germline lookup yields CDR1 MNHEY and CDR2 SMNVEV (reference sequence). Losses at the gene ends were 2 bases for V and 5 bases for J; bases not matched to a gene: 4. Only a few counts were recorded for this clone. Its antigen is not identified.

V gene TRBV27 combines with J gene TRBJ2-2, with 8 bases lining up with TRBD1. Source material: naive CD4+ T cells from PBMCs. Described subset: CD45RA+ positively selected. The sequence was obtained from a man between 18 and 35 years old in good health. Some clones in this sample may be carry-over from other donors' samples. CDR3 sequence: CASSLRQGQTGELFF. CDR3 bases: TGTGCCAGCAGTTTAAGACAGGGGCAGACCGGGGAGCTGTTTTTT.